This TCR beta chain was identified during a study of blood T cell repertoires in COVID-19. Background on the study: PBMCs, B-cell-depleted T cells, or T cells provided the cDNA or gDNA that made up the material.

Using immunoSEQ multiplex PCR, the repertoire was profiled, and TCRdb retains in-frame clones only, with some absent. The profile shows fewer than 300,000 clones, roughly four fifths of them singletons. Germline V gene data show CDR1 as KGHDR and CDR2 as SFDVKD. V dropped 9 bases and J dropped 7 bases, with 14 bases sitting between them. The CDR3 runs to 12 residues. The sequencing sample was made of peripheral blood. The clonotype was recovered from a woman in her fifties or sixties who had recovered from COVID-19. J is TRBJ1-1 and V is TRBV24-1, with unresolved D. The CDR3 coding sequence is TGTGCCACCGCCGGGGAGTTCGGTGAAGCTTTCTTT. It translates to CATAGEFGEAFF.